The 14 T cell receptor beta chains given below trace back to one sample, sequenced in a study of blood T cells in healthy people across ages. Then a second PCR, running roughly 6 to 11 cycles, was carried out with a sample-barcoded 5' primer and a J-beta primer mix. MiXCR was run by TCRdb on the 5' RACE reads, yielding one entry per CDR3 protein. The sample shows almost 800,000 distinct CDR3 sequences, roughly 64% of them seen only once. The sample consisted of blood. These receptors all stem from a man younger than 40 in good health.

This clonotype appeared a few times. The chain employs TRBV27 and TRBJ2-1, with TRBD2 matching 9 bases. The CDR3 runs 16 residues. The J segment lost 4 bases and the V segment lost 6 bases, leaving 10 bases of the junction unmatched. Germline V gene sequence: CDR1 MNHEY, CDR2 SMNVEV (reference sequence). CDR3 residues: CASSPPGSGGYNEQFF. The CDR3 nucleotides read TGTGCCAGCAGCCCCCCCGGTAGCGGGGGTTACAATGAGCAGTTCTTC.

The gene calls are TRBV7-9 and TRBJ1-4, with D perhaps matching TRBD1 (5 bases). CDR1 and CDR2 (germline): SEHNR, FQNEAQ (reference sequence). V was trimmed by 4 bases and J by 6 bases, leaving 6 bases between them. The CDR3 is 12 residues long. CDR3 sequence (DNA): TGTGCCAGCAGCTGGGGGGATGAAAAACTGTTTTTT. The encoded protein is CASSWGDEKLFF.

The chain carries TRBV2 and TRBJ2-5, with 7 bases fitting TRBD2. Matching the DNA end better, TRBJ2-7 makes the J call doubtful. The germline CDR1 and CDR2 sequences are SNHLY and FYNNEI. The CDR3 extends over 14 amino acids. CDR3 loop: CATGERDSPYEQYF. The DNA of the CDR3 is TGTGCCACGGGGGAGCGGGACTCCCCGTACGAGCAGTACTTC.

V gene TRBV5-1 combines with J gene TRBJ2-3; D uncertain. This CDR3 comprises 15 residues. V was shortened by 0 bases and J by 1 base, with 9 bases between the two germline ends. Germline assignment: CDR1 SGHRS and CDR2 YFSETQ. DNA for the CDR3: TGCGCCAGCAGCTTGGCAGGTGCCGGCACAGATACGCAGTATTTT. Encoded protein: CASSLAGAGTDTQYF.

The V call is TRBV4-3, the J call TRBJ1-2; the D gene is possibly TRBD1 (6 bases). Germline V gene lookup returns CDR1 LGHNA and CDR2 YSLEER. This CDR3 has 14 residues. Between the trimmed V and J ends, which lost 2 bases and 5 bases, there was a span of 12 bases. The CDR3 reads CASSQHGGGYGYTF. Here the CDR3 DNA reads TGCGCCAGCAGCCAACATGGAGGGGGATATGGCTACACCTTC.

The chain employs TRBV29-1 and TRBJ2-3; D remains unclear. CDR1 and CDR2 from the germline V gene are SQVTM and ANQGSEA. V shed 6 bases and J shed 6 bases, with 7 bases lying between them. The CDR3 has 10 residues. The CDR3 loop is CSVRKDTQYF. The CDR3, as DNA: TGCAGCGTCCGAAAGGATACGCAGTATTTT.

The sample holds one count of this clonotype. One end of the junction is discordant with germline, which a read error may explain. J is TRBJ2-5 and V is TRBV7-9; D may be TRBD1 (6 bases). The germline V gene has CDR1 SEHNR and CDR2 FQNEAQ (reference sequence). This CDR3 has 12 amino acids. The CDR3 nucleotides read TGTGCCAGCGATACAGGGAGAGAGTCCCAGTACTTC. Its protein is CASDTGRESQYF.

This clonotype was picked up a small number of times. CDR3 DNA: TGTGCCAGCAGCCCAATACTAGCGGGAGGTCATGGTGAGCAGTTCTTC. It translates to CASSPILAGGHGEQFF. The V and J genes are TRBV7-8 and TRBJ2-1, with 12 bases lining up with TRBD2. CDR1 SGHVS and CDR2 FQNEAQ come from the germline V gene. V was pared by 5 bases and J by 9 bases, with 11 bases of the junction left unmatched. This CDR3 contains 16 residues.

This chain uses TRBV5-1 with TRBJ2-2, with D perhaps being TRBD1 or TRBD2 (5 bases each). CDR1 SGHRS and CDR2 YFSETQ come from the germline V gene. The CDR3 extends over 16 amino acids. Between the trimmed V and J ends, which lost 1 base and 6 bases, there was a span of 16 bases. CDR3 DNA: TGCGCCAGCAGCTTGACCGGGACCCCCAATGCCGGGGAGCTGTTTTTT. It is translated as CASSLTGTPNAGELFF.

This chain connects TRBV4-1 to TRBJ2-7; 15 bases agree with TRBD2. The end of the DNA aligns better with TRBJ2-5, so the J call may be wrong. There are 18 residues in the CDR3. The germline V gene encodes CDR1 MGHRA and CDR2 YSYEKL. The CDR3 protein is CASSQTNLGLAGGETQYF. The CDR3 nucleotides read TGCGCCAGCAGCCAGACGAACCTGGGACTAGCGGGGGGAGAGACCCAGTACTTC.

The rearrangement links TRBV18 to TRBJ1-5; no reliable D call. The ends were cut back, 2 bases at V and 9 bases at J, with 14 bases in the middle. This CDR3 contains 14 residues. Germline loops: CDR1 KGHSH, CDR2 LQKENI. Here the CDR3 reads CASSPGGPFRPQHF. The CDR3 DNA reads TGTGCCAGCTCACCAGGAGGGCCTTTCCGGCCCCAGCATTTT.

The chain recombines TRBV7-2 with TRBJ2-2, with TRBD2 as a possible D gene (5 bases). This CDR3 contains 14 residues. The germline V gene encodes CDR1 SGHTA and CDR2 FQGNSA. The V end lost 7 bases, the J end lost 7 bases, and 16 bases lay between the germline ends. CDR3 region: CASKISGKVGELFF. The CDR3 DNA sequence: TGTGCCAGCAAAATATCCGGGAAGGTCGGGGAGCTGTTTTTT.

The chain uses TRBV7-2 and TRBJ2-4, with D maybe TRBD1 (6 bases). This CDR3 region has 15 residues. CDR1 is SGHTA and CDR2 is FQGNSA in the germline V gene. V lost 5 bases and J 5 bases, leaving 16 bases between the germline ends. The chain's CDR3 is CASSHPGTPQNIQYF. The DNA of the CDR3 is TGTGCCAGCAGCCACCCCGGGACACCTCAAAACATTCAGTACTTC.

The gene calls are TRBV5-1 and TRBJ2-1; 8 bases align to TRBD1. Germline CDR1 and CDR2: SGHRS and YFSETQ. Germline trimming cut 4 bases from V and 7 bases from J; bases unmatched to any gene: 7. This CDR3 is 14 amino acids long. CDR3: CASSEGQGRNEQFF. The CDR3 nucleotides are TGCGCCAGCAGCGAAGGACAGGGAAGAAATGAGCAGTTCTTC.